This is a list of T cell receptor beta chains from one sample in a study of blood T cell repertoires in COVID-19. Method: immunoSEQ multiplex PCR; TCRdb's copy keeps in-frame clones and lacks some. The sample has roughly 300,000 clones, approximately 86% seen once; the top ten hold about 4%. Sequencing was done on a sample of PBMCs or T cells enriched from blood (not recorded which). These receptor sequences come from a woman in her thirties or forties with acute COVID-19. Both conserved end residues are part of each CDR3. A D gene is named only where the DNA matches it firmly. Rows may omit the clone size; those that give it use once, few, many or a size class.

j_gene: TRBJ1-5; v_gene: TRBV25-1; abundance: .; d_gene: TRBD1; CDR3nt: TGTGCCAGCAGTGAACCGGGACAGAGCAATCAGCCCCAGCATTTT; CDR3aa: CASSEPGQSNQPQHF
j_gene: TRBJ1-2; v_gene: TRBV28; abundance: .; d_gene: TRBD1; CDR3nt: TGTGCCAGCACTCTGAAGACGACAGGGATTATCCGCTATGGCTACACCTTC; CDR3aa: CASTLKTTGIIRYGYTF
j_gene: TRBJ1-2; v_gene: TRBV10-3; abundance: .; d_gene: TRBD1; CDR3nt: TGTGCCATCAGTGAGCAACAGGGGTTGGGGTATGGCTACACCTTC; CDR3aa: CAISEQQGLGYGYTF
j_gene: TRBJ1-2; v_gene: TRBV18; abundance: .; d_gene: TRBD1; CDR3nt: TGTGCCAGCTCACGGGACAGCTCCCACACCTTC; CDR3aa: CASSRDSSHTF
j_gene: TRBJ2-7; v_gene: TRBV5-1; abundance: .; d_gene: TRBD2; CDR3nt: TGCGCCAGCAGCTCCGGGACTAGCGGGAGTGGGCCCTACGAGCAGTACTTC; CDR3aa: CASSSGTSGSGPYEQYF
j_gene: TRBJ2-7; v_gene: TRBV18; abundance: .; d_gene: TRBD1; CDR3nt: TGTGCCAGCTCACCTAATCTACCGGGACAGGGAGCGTATGAGCAGTACTTC; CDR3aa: CASSPNLPGQGAYEQYF
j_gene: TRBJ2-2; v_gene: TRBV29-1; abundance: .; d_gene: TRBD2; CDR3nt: TGCAGCGCCCAGGGAGGGGCCAACACCGGGGAGCTGTTTTTT; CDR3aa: CSAQGGANTGELFF
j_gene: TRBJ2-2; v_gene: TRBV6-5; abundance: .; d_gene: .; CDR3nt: TGTGCCAGCCGGGTGGTGCACAGGGCGGCCGGGGAGCTGTTTTTT; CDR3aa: CASRVVHRAAGELFF
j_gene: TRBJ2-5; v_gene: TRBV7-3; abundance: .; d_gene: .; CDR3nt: TGTGCCAGCAGCCGGACTCTATGGGAGACCCAGTACTTC; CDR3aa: CASSRTLWETQYF
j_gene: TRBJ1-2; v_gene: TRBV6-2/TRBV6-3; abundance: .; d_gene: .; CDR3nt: TGTGCCAGCAGTCTAGGTAACGGCTACACCTTC; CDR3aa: CASSLGNGYTF
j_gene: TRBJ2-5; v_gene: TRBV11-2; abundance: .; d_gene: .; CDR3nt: TGTGCCAGCAGCTTAGGCAGGGCTAAGATGCAAGAGACCCAGTACTTC; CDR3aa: CASSLGRAKMQETQYF
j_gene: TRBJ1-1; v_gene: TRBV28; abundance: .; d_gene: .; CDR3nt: TGTGCCAGCAGTTTATCAGCGGACCTGAACACTGAAGCTTTCTTT; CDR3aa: CASSLSADLNTEAFF
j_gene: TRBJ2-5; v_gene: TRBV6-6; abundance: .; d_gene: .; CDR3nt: TGTGCCAGCAGTAAACAGGGCGAGACCCAGTACTTC; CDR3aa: CASSKQGETQYF
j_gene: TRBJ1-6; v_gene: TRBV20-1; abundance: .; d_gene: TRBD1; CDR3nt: TGCAGTGCTAGTCCGGGGACAGCTAATTCACCCCTCCACTTT; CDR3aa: CSASPGTANSPLHF
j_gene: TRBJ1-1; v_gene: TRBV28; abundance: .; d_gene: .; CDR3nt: TGTGCCAGCAGGCTTCGATTAAGCATGAACACTGAAGCTTTCTTT; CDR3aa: CASRLRLSMNTEAFF
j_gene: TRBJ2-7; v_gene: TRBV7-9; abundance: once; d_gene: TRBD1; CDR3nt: TGTGCCAGCAGCGGCCGGGACAGGGGTAACTTGGCCTACGAGCAGTACTTC; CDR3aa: CASSGRDRGNLAYEQYF
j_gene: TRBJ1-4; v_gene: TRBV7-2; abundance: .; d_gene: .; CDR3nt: TGTGCCAGCAGCTCTCCAGACAGGTCTAATGAAAAACTGTTTTTT; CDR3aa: CASSSPDRSNEKLFF
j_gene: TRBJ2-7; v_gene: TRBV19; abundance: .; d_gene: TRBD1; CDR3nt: TGTGCCAGTAGTCCGCCGGGACAGGGGGACTCCTACGAGCAGTACTTC; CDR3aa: CASSPPGQGDSYEQYF
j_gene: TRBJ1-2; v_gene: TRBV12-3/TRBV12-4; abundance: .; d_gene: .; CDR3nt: TGTGCCAGCAGTTCCCTTTATGGCTACACCTTC; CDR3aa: CASSSLYGYTF
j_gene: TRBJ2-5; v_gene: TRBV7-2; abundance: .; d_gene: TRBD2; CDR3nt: TGTGCCAGCAGCTTAGTCGAGCGGGGGCTCCAAGAGACCCAGTACTTC; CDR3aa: CASSLVERGLQETQYF
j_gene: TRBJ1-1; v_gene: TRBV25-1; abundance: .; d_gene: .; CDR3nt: TGTGCCAGCAGTGATGGGGGGGGCCAGAACACTGAAGCTTTCTTT; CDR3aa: CASSDGGGQNTEAFF
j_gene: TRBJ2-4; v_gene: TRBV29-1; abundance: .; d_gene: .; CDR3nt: TGCAGCGTTGTGCAGGGATCAGCCAAAAACATTCAGTACTTC; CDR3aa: CSVVQGSAKNIQYF
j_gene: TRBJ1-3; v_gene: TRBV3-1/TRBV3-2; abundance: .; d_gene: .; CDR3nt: TGTGCCAGCAGCCAGTCCCGCAGGCCTCTTGGAAACACCATATATTTT; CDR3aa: CASSQSRRPLGNTIYF
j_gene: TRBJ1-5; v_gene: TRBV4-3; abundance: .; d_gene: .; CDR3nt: TGCGCCAGCAGCCAAGATTTCAGAAACAATCAGCCCCAGCATTTT; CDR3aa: CASSQDFRNNQPQHF
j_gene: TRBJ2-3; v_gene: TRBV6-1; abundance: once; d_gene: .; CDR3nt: TGTGCCAGCAGTGAAAGGACAGCAGGCACAGATACGCAGTATTTT; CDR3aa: CASSERTAGTDTQYF
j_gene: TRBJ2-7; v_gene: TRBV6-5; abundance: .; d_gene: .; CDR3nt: TGTGCCAGCAGTTACGGCCAGGGGAGTTCCTACGAGCAGTACTTC; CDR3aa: CASSYGQGSSYEQYF
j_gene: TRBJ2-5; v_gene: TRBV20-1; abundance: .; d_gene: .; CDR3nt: TGCAGTGCTCATCAAGAGACCCAGTACTTC; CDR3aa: CSAHQETQYF
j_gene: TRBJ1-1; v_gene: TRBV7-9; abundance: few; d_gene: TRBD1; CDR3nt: TGTGCCAGCAGCGGATTTCGACAGGGATTCAACACTGAAGCTTTCTTT; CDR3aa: CASSGFRQGFNTEAFF
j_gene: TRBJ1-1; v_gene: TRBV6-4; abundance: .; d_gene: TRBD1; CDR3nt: TGTGCCAGCAGGAGACAGGGGCTGAACACTGAAGCTTTCTTT; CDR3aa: CASRRQGLNTEAFF
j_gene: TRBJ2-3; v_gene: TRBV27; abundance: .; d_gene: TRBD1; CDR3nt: TGTGCCAGCAGCCGACAGGGGGGCACAGATACGCAGTATTTT; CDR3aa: CASSRQGGTDTQYF
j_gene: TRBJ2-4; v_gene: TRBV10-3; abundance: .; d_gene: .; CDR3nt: TGTGCCATCAGTGTGGGGGCCGGCAAAAACATTCAGTACTTC; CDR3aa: CAISVGAGKNIQYF
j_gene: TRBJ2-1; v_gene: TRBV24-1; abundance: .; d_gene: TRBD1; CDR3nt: TGTGCCACCAGTGAAAGGACAGGGCGGAGGGAGCAGTTCTTC; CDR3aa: CATSERTGRREQFF
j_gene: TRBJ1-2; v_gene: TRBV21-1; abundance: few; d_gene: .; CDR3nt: TGTGCCAGTGATACCGGGACAGGGGGCCTCAACACCTTC; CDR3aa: CASDTGTGGLNTF
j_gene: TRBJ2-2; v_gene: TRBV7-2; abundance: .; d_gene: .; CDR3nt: TGTGCCAGCAGCTTAGTCGGGGTGTTGAACACCGGGGAGCTGTTTTTT; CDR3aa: CASSLVGVLNTGELFF
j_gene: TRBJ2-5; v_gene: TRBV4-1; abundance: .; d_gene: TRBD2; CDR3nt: TGCGCCAGCAGCCCCGCTCTAGCGGGGTTCCCCCACGAGACCCAGTACTTC; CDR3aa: CASSPALAGFPHETQYF
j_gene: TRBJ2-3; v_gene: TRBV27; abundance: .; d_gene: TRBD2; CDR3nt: TGTGCCAGTTATAGCGGGAGGGCCGCAGATACGCAGTATTTT; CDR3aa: CASYSGRAADTQYF
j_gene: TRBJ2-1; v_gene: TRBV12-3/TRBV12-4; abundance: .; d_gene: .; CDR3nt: TGTGCCAGCAGTTTAGGACAGCTGGATGAGCAGTTCTTC; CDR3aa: CASSLGQLDEQFF
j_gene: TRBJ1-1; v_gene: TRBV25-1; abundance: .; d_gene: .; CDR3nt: TGTGCCAGCAGTCCCTCCGGGACTAACACTGAAGCTTTCTTT; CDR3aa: CASSPSGTNTEAFF
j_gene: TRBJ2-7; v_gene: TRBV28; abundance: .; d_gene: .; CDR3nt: TGTGCCAGCGGGGAGGAGAATACTATGTACGAGCAGTACTTC; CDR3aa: CASGEENTMYEQYF
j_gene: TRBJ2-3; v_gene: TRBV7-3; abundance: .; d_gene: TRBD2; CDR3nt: TGTGCCAGCAGCCAGACTAGCGGAGTCACAGATACGCAGTATTTT; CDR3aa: CASSQTSGVTDTQYF
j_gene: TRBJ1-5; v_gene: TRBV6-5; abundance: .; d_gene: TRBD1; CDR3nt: TGTGCCAGCAGAGGTACAGGGGGTAATCAGCCCCAGCATTTT; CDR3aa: CASRGTGGNQPQHF
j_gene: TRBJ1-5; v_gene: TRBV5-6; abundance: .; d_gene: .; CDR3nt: TGTGCCAGCAGCTTGACAGCTACTAGCAATCAGCCCCAGCATTTT; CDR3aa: CASSLTATSNQPQHF
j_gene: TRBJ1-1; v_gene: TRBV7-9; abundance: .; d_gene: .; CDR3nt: TGTGCCAGCAGCTTAGGTCAGGGATCTGTGAACACTGAAGCTTTCTTT; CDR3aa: CASSLGQGSVNTEAFF
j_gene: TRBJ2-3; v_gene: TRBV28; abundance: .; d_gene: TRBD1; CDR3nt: TGTGCCAGCACTTTAACAGGGGGCACAGATACGCAGTATTTT; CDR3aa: CASTLTGGTDTQYF
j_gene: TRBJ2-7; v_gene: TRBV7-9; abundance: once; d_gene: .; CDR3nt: TGTGCCAGCAGCCCACCCCGGTTGGGGGGTCGATCCTACGAGCAGTACTTC; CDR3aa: CASSPPRLGGRSYEQYF